This is a list of T cell receptor beta chains from one sample in a study of blood T cells in healthy people across ages. TCRdb used MiXCR to reprocess the 5' RACE reads, holding one entry per CDR3 protein. The data hold 1.5 million or so distinct CDR3 sequences, with about 43% observed a single time. The sample taken for sequencing was blood. The source of these receptors is a young woman in good health. Both conserved end residues are part of each CDR3. A D gene is named only where the DNA matches it firmly.

D	length	V	CDR3
.	15	TRBV5-1	CASSLEYSSYNEQFF
.	15	TRBV29-1	CSVVWNVESANEQYF
.	9	TRBV20-1	CSPLGGYTF
TRBD1	15	TRBV6-5	CASSYSPGQHYEQYF
.	15	TRBV6-5	CASSYSGATNEKLFF
TRBD2	17	TRBV29-1	CSVEGISGRSPYNEQFF
.	13	TRBV20-1	CSARWQGPGEQYF
.	13	TRBV5-6	CATSLGNGDEQFF
.	14	TRBV5-5	CASSLLPGSYEQYF
TRBD2	15	TRBV27	CASSLGGGPVDTQYF
TRBD2	13	TRBV6-1	CASRGPSGSEQYF
.	12	TRBV6-5	CASRRVGAEQYF
TRBD1	15	TRBV12-3/TRBV12-4	CASSLKGAGNSPPHF
.	15	TRBV7-9	CASSVWDTLQETQFF
.	14	TRBV27	CASSLFTGPSEQYF
.	13	TRBV4-1	CASSQEDSSEQFF
TRBD1	16	TRBV6-1	CASSASYRGNNYGYTF
.	13	TRBV29-1	CSALSQGSYEQYF
TRBD2	16	TRBV11-2	CASSFLPSGVYNEQFF
.	16	TRBV20-1	CSAPLESGLPVHEQYF
.	15	TRBV6-5	CASSNAPGSAYEQYF
TRBD2	15	TRBV20-1	CSAPRLAGAADTQYF
.	14	TRBV7-2	CASSYQNSGNTIYF
TRBD2	15	TRBV28	CASSVRAGLTYEQYF
TRBD1	13	TRBV27	CASSFIRTGEQYF
.	17	TRBV29-1	CSVDDLAPTATYNEQYF
.	15	TRBV14	CASSLPGTYDNEQFF
TRBD2	12	TRBV7-7	CASSPQRGTQYF
.	15	TRBV20-1	CSAQRPGRDTDTQYF
.	17	TRBV18	CASSPGTQIFFSYEQYF
TRBD1	15	TRBV29-1	CSVEGTGVYTYEQYF
TRBD1	14	TRBV7-8	CASSVQGWVDTQYF
.	14	TRBV27	CASSFSSGTEKLFF
.	14	TRBV12-5	CASGSEGRTDTQYF
.	18	TRBV21-1	CASSLQYLLAGVYNEQFF
TRBD2	14	TRBV6-5	CASSPGLWANEQYF